A single sample gave rise to the 7 T cell receptor beta chains below, sequenced in a study of radiotherapy plus CTLA-4 blockade in lung cancer. The method was immunoSEQ multiplex PCR; TCRdb's version includes in-frame clones alone and lacks a portion of them. Here the sample spans approximately 49,000 clones, around 84% being singletons. The material was peripheral blood, obtained from a patient treated with radiotherapy plus ipilimumab. The receptors stem from a human donor with non-small cell lung cancer whose response to radiotherapy plus ipilimumab could not be evaluated.

The chain links TRBV9 to TRBJ2-3, with unresolved D. This CDR3 comprises 17 residues. Between the trimmed V and J ends, which lost 3 bases and 0 bases, there was a span of 17 bases. Germline loops: CDR1 SGDLS, CDR2 YYNGEE. CDR3 DNA: TGTGCCAGCAGCGCTCCTACGACTGCAGAAAGCACAGATACGCAGTATTTT. It specifies CASSAPTTAESTDTQYF.

The chain employs TRBV29-1 and TRBJ2-1; 10 bases match TRBD1. The CDR3 sequence is 12 residues long. V lost 7 bases to trimming and J lost 6 bases; unmatched junction nucleotides: 3. The germline V gene encodes CDR1 SQVTM and CDR2 ANQGSEA. Here the CDR3 reads CSGTGGGNEQFF. The CDR3 nucleotides read TGCAGCGGGACAGGGGGAGGCAATGAGCAGTTCTTC.

The chain combines TRBV28 with TRBJ1-5; D might be TRBD1 (5 bases). The length of the CDR3 is 15 residues. Looked up from germline, CDR1 is MDHEN and CDR2 is SYDVKM. V was pared by 2 bases and J by 7 bases, with 15 bases between. The CDR3 bases are TGTGCCAGCAGTTTAGGCCCAGGGAGGCGGCAGCCCCAGCATTTT. It is translated as CASSLGPGRRQPQHF.

The chain has TRBV19 and TRBJ1-5, with 7 bases matching TRBD1. Germline CDR1 reads LNHDA; CDR2 reads SQIVND (reference sequence). The CDR3 runs 14 residues. J was trimmed by 1 base and V by 8 bases; bases with no gene match: 5. CDR3 loop: CASDRDTSNQPQHF. CDR3 sequence (DNA): TGTGCCAGTGACAGGGACACCAGCAATCAGCCCCAGCATTTT.

The chain is built from TRBV7-2 and TRBJ2-7; the D gene is possibly TRBD1 (7 bases). CDR3 length equals 14 residues. The germline V and J ends were trimmed by 5 bases and 4 bases, with 15 bases remaining between them. The germline V gene has CDR1 SGHTA and CDR2 FQGNSA. The CDR3 region is CASSLGGTVYEQYF. The CDR3 DNA reads TGTGCCAGCAGCCTAGGGGGGACAGTATACGAGCAGTACTTC.

The gene calls are TRBV28 and TRBJ2-7, with 10 bases aligning to TRBD1. The CDR3 is 16 amino acids. V lost 5 bases to trimming and J lost 4 bases; unmatched junction nucleotides: 11. CDR1 and CDR2 (germline): MDHEN, SYDVKM. The DNA of the CDR3 is TGTGCCAGCAGTCGCGCCCGGGACAGGGGTCGGTACGAGCAGTACTTC. Amino acids: CASSRARDRGRYEQYF.

J is TRBJ1-3 and V is TRBV6-6; 7 bases are shared with TRBD1. Germline V lookup: CDR1 MNHNY, CDR2 SVGAGI (reference sequence). This CDR3 has 14 residues. The J segment lost 4 bases and the V segment lost 6 bases, leaving 6 bases of the junction unmatched. In nucleotides, the CDR3 is TGTGCCAGCAGATCAACAGGGGCGGGAAACACCATATATTTT. Protein product: CASRSTGAGNTIYF.